Following are 8 T cell receptor beta chains from one sample sequenced in a study of blood T cells in healthy people across ages. Next came a second PCR, run for 7 to 11 cycles, which used a sample-barcoded 5' primer along with a J-beta primer mix. TCRdb passed the 5' RACE reads through MiXCR, listing each CDR3 protein once. The data contain 2 million or so distinct CDR3 sequences, around half of them singletons. What was sequenced was blood. These receptors were obtained from a woman between 40 and 50 years old in good health.

V usage is TRBV5-1 and J usage is TRBJ2-1, with 8 bases matching TRBD2. The better agreement between TRBJ2-7 and the DNA end casts doubt on the J call. This CDR3 has 21 amino acids. Germline V CDR1 and CDR2: SGHRS, YFSETQ. In DNA form, the CDR3 reads TGCGCCAGCAGCTTGCTACAGTTGAGTAGCGGGGACCCGAGCTCCTACAATGAGCAGTACTTC. It specifies CASSLLQLSSGDPSSYNEQYF.

The J gene is TRBJ1-6, the V gene TRBV7-9; a weak D match, TRBD1 (5 bases). V shed 1 base and J shed 7 bases, with 8 bases lying between them. The CDR3 is made up of 14 amino acids. Germline-derived CDR1 and CDR2 are SEHNR and FQNEAQ (reference sequence). The CDR3 bases are TGTGCCAGCAGCTTAGAGAGACAGAATTCACCCCTCCACTTT. It yields the protein CASSLERQNSPLHF. The full variable domain, with the rest looked up from reference TRBV7-9 and TRBJ1-6, is DTGVSQNPRHKITKRGQNVTFRCDPISEHNRLYWYRQTLGQGPEFLTYFQNEAQLEKSRLLSDRFSAERPKGSFSTLEIQRTEQGDSAMYLCASSLERQNSPLHFGNGTRLTVT.

This clonotype was recorded a few times. The chain is built from TRBV7-9 and TRBJ2-3, with TRBD2 matching over 11 bases. The CDR3 contains 17 residues. Per the germline V gene, CDR1 is SEHNR and CDR2 is FQNEAQ (reference sequence). Unmatched junction bases numbered 9, after V lost 5 bases and J lost 2 bases. CDR3 DNA: TGTGCCAGCAGCCCATCGACTAGCGGGGTGTACACAGATACGCAGTATTTT. Residues: CASSPSTSGVYTDTQYF.

This chain's CDR3 is CASSPRFSTNNEQFF. The CDR3, as DNA: TGTGCCAGCAGTCCCCGCTTCTCTACGAACAATGAGCAGTTCTTC. The genes are TRBV27 and TRBJ2-1, with D hard to call. Germline values: CDR1 MNHEY, CDR2 SMNVEV (reference sequence). With 5 bases removed from V and 5 bases from J, the gap between germline ends came to 16 bases. The CDR3 is 15 residues long.

The gene calls are TRBV4-1 and TRBJ2-7; D remains unclear. Germline values: CDR1 MGHRA, CDR2 YSYEKL. CDR3 length: 12 amino acids. With 4 bases removed from V and 5 bases from J, the gap between germline ends came to 9 bases. The CDR3 DNA follows: TGCGCCAGCAGCCCCACGTCAAACGAGCAGTACTTC. Translated: CASSPTSNEQYF.

The chain uses TRBV6-2 or TRBV6-3 and TRBJ1-1; 8 bases agree with TRBD1. CDR1 and CDR2 (germline): MNHEY, SVGEGT. Trimming took 8 bases from V and 4 from J; bases not matched to a gene: 3. The CDR3 extends over 12 amino acids. CDR3 in DNA: TGTGCCAGCCTAGACAGGGGCACTGAAGCTTTCTTT. It specifies CASLDRGTEAFF.

Of note for this clonotype: The junction departs from the called germline gene at one end, perhaps through a read error. This sequence joins TRBV7-9 and TRBJ2-7; possible D gene TRBD2, 5 bases. CDR3 size: 14 residues. Germline-derived CDR1 and CDR2 are SEHNR and FQNEAQ (reference sequence). CDR3 nucleotide sequence: TGTGCCAGCAGCTTAGTAGGGAGTCATTACGGGCAGTACTTC. It encodes CASSLVGSHYGQYF.

The chain has TRBV5-1 and TRBJ1-2; possible D gene TRBD1, 5 bases. This CDR3 contains 16 residues. Germline CDR1 and CDR2: SGHRS and YFSETQ. The germline V and J ends were trimmed by 0 bases and 8 bases, with 20 bases remaining between them. In DNA, the CDR3 is TGCGCCAGCAGCTTGGAGGGGACGGTAATCGCGGCGGGCTACACCTTC. Translated, it gives CASSLEGTVIAAGYTF. Full variable domain (remainder filled in from reference TRBV5-1 and TRBJ1-2): KAGVTQTPRYLIKTRGQQVTLSCSPISGHRSVSWYQQTPGQGLQFLFEYFSETQRNKGNFPGRFSGRQFSNSRSEMNVSTLELGDSALYLCASSLEGTVIAAGYTFGSGTRLTVV.